The clone carrying this T cell receptor (beta chain) was seen only a few times. Its target is not known. The junction shows a germline mismatch at one end, possibly a read error. As it was prepared, the TCRbeta library received unique molecular identifiers. A single record per CDR3 protein comes from TCRdb applying MiXCR to the PCR reads. Of roughly 490,000 distinct CDR3 sequences listed, approximately 10% are singletons. This sample is drawn from a study of T-cell reconstitution after alpha-beta-depleted transplantation in children. Study findings and constraints: T-cell numbers and diversity one year post-transplant derived largely from freshly generated T cells. Some patients' high day-60 TCRbeta diversity was traced to surviving recipient T cells and thymic progenitors.

The source is a female patient aged 2 to 10 who had a stem cell transplant for aplastic anemia, so the T cells may come from the graft donor. Sequenced here: PBMCs, mostly from graft donor cells, sampled 180 days after TCRalphabeta/CD19-depleted stem cell transplant.

CDR3: CASSFILSGRHF. The CDR3 bases are TGTGCCAGCAGTTTTATTCTTAGCGGGAGGCACTTC. The genes are TRBV6-6 and TRBJ2-1, with TRBD2 matching 10 bases. From germline, CDR1 is MNHNY and CDR2 SVGAGI (reference sequence). The CDR3 covers 12 residues.